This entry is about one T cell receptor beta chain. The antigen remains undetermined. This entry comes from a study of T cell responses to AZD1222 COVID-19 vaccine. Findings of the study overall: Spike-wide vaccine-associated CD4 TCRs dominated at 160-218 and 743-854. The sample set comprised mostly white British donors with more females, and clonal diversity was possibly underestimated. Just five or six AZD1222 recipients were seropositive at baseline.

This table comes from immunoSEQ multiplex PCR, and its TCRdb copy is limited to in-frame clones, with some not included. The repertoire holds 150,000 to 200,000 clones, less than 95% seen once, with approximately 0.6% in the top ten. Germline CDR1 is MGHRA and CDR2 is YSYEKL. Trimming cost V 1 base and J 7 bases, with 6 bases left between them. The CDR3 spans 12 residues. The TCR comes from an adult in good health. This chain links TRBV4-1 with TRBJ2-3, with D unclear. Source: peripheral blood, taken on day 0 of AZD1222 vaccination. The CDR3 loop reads CASSQVANTQYF. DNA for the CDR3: TGCGCCAGCAGCCAAGTGGCGAATACGCAGTATTTT.